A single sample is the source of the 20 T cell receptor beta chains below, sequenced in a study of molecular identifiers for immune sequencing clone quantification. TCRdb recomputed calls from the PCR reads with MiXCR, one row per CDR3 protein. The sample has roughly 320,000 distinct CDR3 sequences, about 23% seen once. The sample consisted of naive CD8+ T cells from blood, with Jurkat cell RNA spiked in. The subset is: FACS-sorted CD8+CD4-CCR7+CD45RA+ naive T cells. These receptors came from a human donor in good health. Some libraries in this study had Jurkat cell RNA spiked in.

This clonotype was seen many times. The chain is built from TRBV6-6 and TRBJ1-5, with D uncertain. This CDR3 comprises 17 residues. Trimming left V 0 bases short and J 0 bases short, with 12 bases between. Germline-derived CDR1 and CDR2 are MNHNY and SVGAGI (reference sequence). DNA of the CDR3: TGTGCCAGCAGTTACTCGAGTGAACTATATAGCAATCAGCCCCAGCATTTT. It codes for CASSYSSELYSNQPQHF.

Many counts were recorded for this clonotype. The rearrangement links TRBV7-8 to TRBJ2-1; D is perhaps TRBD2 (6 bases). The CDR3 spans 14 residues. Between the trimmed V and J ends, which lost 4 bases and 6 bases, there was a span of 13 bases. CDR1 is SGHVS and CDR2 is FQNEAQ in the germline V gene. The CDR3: CASSSRDFPNEQFF. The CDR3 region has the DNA TGTGCCAGCAGCTCACGGGACTTCCCCAATGAGCAGTTCTTC.

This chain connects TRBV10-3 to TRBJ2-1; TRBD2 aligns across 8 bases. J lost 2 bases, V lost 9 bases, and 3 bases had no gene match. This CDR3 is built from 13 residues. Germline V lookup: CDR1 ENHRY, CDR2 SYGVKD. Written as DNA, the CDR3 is TGTGCCATTCGAGCGGGGGCCTACAATGAGCAGTTCTTC. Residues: CAIRAGAYNEQFF.

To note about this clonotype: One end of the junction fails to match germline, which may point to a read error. The CDR3 DNA reads as TGTGCCGGCAGCGACAGTGAACAAGAGACCCAGTACTTC. Its translation is CAGSDSEQETQYF. The chain employs TRBV7-9 and TRBJ2-5; D is perhaps TRBD1 (5 bases). This CDR3 region has 13 residues. Germline-derived CDR1 and CDR2 are SEHNR and FQNEAQ (reference sequence).

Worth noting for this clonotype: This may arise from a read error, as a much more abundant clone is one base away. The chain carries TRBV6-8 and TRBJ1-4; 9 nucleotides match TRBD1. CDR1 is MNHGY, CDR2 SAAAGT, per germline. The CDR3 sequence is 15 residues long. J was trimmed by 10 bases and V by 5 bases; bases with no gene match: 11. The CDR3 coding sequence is TGTGCCAGCAGTCTCCGGGACAGGGTATCCGGAAAACTGTTTTTT. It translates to CASSLRDRVSGKLFF.

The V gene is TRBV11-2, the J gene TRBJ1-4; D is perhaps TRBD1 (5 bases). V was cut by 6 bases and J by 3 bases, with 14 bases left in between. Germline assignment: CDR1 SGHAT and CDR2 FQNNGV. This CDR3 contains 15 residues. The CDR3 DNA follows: TGTGCCAGCAGACCCCCGGGAGGGGCTAATGAAAAACTGTTTTTT. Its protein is CASRPPGGANEKLFF.

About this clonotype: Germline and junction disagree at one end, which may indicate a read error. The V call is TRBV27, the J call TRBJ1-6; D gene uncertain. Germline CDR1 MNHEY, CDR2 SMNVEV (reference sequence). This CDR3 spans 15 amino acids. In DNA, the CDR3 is TGTGCCAGCAGTACCGGCCAGGCCTATACTTCACCCCTCCACTTT. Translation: CASSTGQAYTSPLHF.

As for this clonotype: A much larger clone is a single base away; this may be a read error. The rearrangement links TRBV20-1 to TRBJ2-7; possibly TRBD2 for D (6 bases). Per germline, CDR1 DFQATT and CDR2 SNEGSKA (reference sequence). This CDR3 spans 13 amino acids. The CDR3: CSARVGSNLERYF. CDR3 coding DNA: TGCAGTGCTAGAGTCGGGAGTAATTTAGAGCGGTACTTC.

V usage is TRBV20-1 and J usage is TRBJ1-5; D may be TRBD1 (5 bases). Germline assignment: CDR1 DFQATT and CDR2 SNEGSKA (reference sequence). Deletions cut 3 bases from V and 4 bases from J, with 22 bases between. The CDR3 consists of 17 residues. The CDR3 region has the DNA TGCAGTGCTAGTAGGGGACCTGAGTGGGTCCTTAATCAGCCCCAGCATTTT. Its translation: CSASRGPEWVLNQPQHF.

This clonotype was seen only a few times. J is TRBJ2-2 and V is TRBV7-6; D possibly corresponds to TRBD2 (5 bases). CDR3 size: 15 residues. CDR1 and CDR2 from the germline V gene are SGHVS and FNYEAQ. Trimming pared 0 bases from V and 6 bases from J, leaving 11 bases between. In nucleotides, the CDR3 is TGTGCCAGCAGCTTAGCAGGGAGTACATCCGGGGAGCTGTTTTTT. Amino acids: CASSLAGSTSGELFF.

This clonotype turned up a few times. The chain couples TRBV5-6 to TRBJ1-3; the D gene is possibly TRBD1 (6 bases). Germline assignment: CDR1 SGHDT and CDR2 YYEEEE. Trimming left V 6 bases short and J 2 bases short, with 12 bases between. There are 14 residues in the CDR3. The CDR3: CASMQTGAGNTIYF. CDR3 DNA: TGTGCCAGCATGCAGACAGGTGCTGGAAACACCATATATTTT.

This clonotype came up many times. CDR3 loop: CAWSVLGQANTEAFF. The CDR3, as DNA: TGTGCCTGGAGTGTACTCGGACAGGCGAACACTGAAGCTTTCTTT. This chain links TRBV30 with TRBJ1-1, with 7 bases fitting TRBD1. Germline V gene sequence: CDR1 GTSNPN, CDR2 SVGIG (reference sequence). The V gene end was trimmed by 0 bases and the J gene end by 1 base; junction bases not matched to a gene: 5. The CDR3 is made up of 15 amino acids.

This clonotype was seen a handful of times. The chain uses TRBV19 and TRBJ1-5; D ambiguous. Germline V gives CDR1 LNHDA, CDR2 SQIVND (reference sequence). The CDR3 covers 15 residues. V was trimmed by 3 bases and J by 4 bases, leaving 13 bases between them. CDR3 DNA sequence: TGTGCCAGTAGTATCTACACGGGAGGGAATCAGCCCCAGCATTTT. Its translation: CASSIYTGGNQPQHF.

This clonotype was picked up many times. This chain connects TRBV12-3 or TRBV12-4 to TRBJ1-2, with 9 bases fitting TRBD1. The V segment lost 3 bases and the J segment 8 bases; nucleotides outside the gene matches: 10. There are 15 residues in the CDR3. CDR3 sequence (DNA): TGTGCCAGCAGTTTTTTCTCCGGGACAGGGACCGGCTACACCTTC. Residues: CASSFFSGTGTGYTF.

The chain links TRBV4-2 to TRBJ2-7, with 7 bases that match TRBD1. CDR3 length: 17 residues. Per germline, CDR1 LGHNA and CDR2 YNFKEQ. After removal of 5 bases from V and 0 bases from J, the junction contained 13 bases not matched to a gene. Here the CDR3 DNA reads TGTGCCAGCAGCTTAATCCGGGACAGTGAACTCTCCTACGAGCAGTACTTC. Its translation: CASSLIRDSELSYEQYF.

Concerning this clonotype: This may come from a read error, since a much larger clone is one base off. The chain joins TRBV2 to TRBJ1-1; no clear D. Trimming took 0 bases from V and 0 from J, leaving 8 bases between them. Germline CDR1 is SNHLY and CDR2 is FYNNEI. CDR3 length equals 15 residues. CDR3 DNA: TGTGCCAGCAGTGAAGCTACATGGATGAACACTGAAGCTTTCTTT. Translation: CASSEATWMNTEAFF.

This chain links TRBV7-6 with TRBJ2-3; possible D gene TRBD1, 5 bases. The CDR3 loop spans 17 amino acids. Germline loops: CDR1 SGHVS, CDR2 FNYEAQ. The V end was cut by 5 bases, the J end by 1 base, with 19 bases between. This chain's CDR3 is CASSPPRSTVGTDTQYF. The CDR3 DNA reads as TGTGCCAGCAGCCCCCCAAGATCGACAGTAGGCACAGATACGCAGTATTTT.

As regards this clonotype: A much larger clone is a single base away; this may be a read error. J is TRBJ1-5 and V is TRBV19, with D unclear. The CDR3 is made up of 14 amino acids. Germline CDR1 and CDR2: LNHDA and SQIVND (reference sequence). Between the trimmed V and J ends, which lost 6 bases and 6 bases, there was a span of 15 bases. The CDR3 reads CASSYVPWGQPQHF. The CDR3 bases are TGTGCCAGTAGCTACGTACCGTGGGGTCAGCCCCAGCATTTT.

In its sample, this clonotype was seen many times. The CDR3 sequence is CASSLPPRFEQYF. The DNA of the CDR3 is TGTGCCAGCAGCTTACCCCCCCGGTTCGAGCAGTACTTC. The rearrangement joins TRBV7-2 to TRBJ2-7; D is uncertain. CDR1 is SGHTA and CDR2 is FQGNSA in the germline V gene. The CDR3 has 13 residues. The V and J ends lost 2 bases and 6 bases respectively, with 11 bases between them. Complete variable domain (other parts from reference TRBV7-2 and TRBJ2-7): GAGVSQSPSNKVTEKGKDVELRCDPISGHTALYWYRQSLGQGLEFLIYFQGNSAPDKSGLPSDRFSAERTGGSVSTLTIQRTQQEDSAVYLCASSLPPRFEQYFGPGTRLTVT.

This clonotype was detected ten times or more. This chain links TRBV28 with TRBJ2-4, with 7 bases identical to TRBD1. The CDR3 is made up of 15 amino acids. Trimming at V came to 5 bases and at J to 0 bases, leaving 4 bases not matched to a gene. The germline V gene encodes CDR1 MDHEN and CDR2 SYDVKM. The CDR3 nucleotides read TGTGCCAGCAGTCCGACAGGGCTAGCCAAAAACATTCAGTACTTC. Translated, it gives CASSPTGLAKNIQYF.